The present TCR beta chain was sequenced within a study of regulatory T cells in long-lasting Graves disease. Time point meaning: persistent/refractory GD, antithyroid drugs over 5 years with positive TRAb. RNA from PBMCs was the source of the TCR library. This clonotype occurred once. The antigen remains undetermined. The CDR3 sequence is 14 residues long. CDR1 and CDR2 (germline): SGHTA, FQGNSA. V was clipped by 3 bases and J by 5 bases, with 13 bases between them. Findings and limits, study-wide: Owing to a sample size that was small, accuracy may have been reduced. Newly diagnosed patients shared 850 to 1,000 public clonotypes; persistent patients shared around 2,500. Favored usage of TRBV28, TRBJ1-2 and TRBJ2-5 was recorded in persistent disease.

Both iRepertoire HTBI primers and Arm-PCR of CDR3 regions were used to build the TCR beta libraries. TCRdb re-called the multiplex PCR reads through MiXCR, storing one row per CDR3 protein. Of around 460,000 distinct CDR3 sequences listed, roughly 22% were seen once; the top ten hold around 12%. This chain links TRBV7-2 with TRBJ2-5; D remains unclear. This clonotype was sampled from a female donor with Graves disease. The sequences come from peripheral blood mononuclear cells (PBMCs), collected when the disease was refractory, from a patient treated with antithyroid drugs. For the CDR3, the DNA is TGTGCCAGCAGCTTTAGCCGGGTGGGGGAGACCCAGTACTTC. Protein product: CASSFSRVGETQYF.